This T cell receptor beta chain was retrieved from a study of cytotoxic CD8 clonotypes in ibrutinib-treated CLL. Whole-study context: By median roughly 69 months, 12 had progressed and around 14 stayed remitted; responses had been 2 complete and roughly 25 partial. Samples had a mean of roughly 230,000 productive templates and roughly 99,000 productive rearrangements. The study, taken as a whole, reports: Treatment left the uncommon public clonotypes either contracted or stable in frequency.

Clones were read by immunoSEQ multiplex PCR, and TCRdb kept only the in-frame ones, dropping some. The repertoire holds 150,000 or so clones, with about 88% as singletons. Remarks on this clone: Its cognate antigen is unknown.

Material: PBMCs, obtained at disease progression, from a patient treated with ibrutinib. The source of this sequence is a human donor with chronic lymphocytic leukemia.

This CDR3 is CASSLSLGGEDGYTF. The DNA for the CDR3 is TGTGCCAGCAGCCTTAGTCTTGGAGGGGAGGACGGCTACACCTTC. The chain recombines TRBV9 with TRBJ1-2, with D possibly being TRBD1 (5 bases). Looked up from germline, CDR1 is SGDLS and CDR2 is YYNGEE. Trimming cost V 4 bases and J 8 bases, with 21 bases left between them. CDR3 size: 15 residues.